The next 25 T cell receptor beta chains were all read from a single sample in a study of vaccination and CD4 T cells after COVID-19 (dated by TCRdb to the early 2020s). The library was built by means of PCR. TCRdb lists the instrument as Illumina iSeq 100. Clones were called with MiXCR by TCRdb after fastp trimmed the public reads at Q25, and only in-frame beta chains were retained. Entries are consolidated by CDR3 protein sequence, retaining the most common genes and DNA. Here the sample has roughly 19,000 distinct CDR3 sequences; around 64% occur a single time. The ten largest account for around 1.1% of the sample. Sequencing used CD4+ T cells from blood, obtained after SARS-CoV-2 vaccination. These receptors originate from a human donor who had recovered from COVID-19.

The chain has TRBV30 and TRBJ2-1, with TRBD2 identical over 9 bases. CDR3 length equals 14 residues. Trimming removed 0 bases from V and 7 bases from J; junction bases left unmatched: 4. Looked up from germline, CDR1 is GTSNPN and CDR2 is SVGIG (reference sequence). This CDR3 reads CAWSVRLAGNEQFF. As DNA, the CDR3 is TGTGCCTGGAGTGTAAGGCTAGCGGGGAATGAGCAGTTCTTC.

This chain links TRBV6-2 or TRBV6-3 with TRBJ1-1; 9 nucleotides agree with TRBD1. In germline, CDR1 is MNHEY, CDR2 SVGEGT. There are 13 residues in the CDR3. With 8 bases clipped from V and 5 bases from J, the junction kept 6 bases outside the gene matches. This CDR3 reads CASRDRDFTEAFF. CDR3 nucleotide sequence: TGTGCCAGCCGGGACAGGGACTTTACTGAAGCTTTCTTT.

The gene calls are TRBV28 and TRBJ2-7; 8 nucleotides line up with TRBD2. The V segment lost 7 bases and the J segment 0 bases; nucleotides outside the gene matches: 5. CDR3 length: 14 amino acids. CDR1 and CDR2 (germline): MDHEN, SYDVKM. This CDR3 reads CASIPTSGSYEQYF. In DNA form, the CDR3 reads TGTGCCAGCATTCCTACTAGCGGCTCCTACGAGCAGTACTTC.

V gene TRBV27 combines with J gene TRBJ2-5; TRBD2 matches 8 bases. The V segment lost 6 bases and the J segment 3 bases; nucleotides outside the gene matches: 9. This CDR3 has 15 amino acids. Germline CDR1 and CDR2: MNHEY and SMNVEV (reference sequence). Here the CDR3 reads CASRPLAGRKETQYF. As DNA, the CDR3 is TGTGCCAGCAGGCCCCTAGCGGGCAGGAAAGAGACCCAGTACTTC.

The chain carries TRBV19 and TRBJ2-1; D not certain. Trimming removed 0 bases from V and 3 bases from J, with 21 bases in between. The germline gives CDR1 LNHDA, CDR2 SQIVND (reference sequence). The CDR3 loop spans 19 amino acids. The CDR3 sequence is CASSIDLVLDILYYNEQFF. Here the CDR3 DNA reads TGTGCCAGTAGTATAGATTTGGTACTTGACATACTATACTACAATGAGCAGTTCTTC.

The CDR3 DNA reads as TGTGCCAGCAGTCAACCGGGACAGGGGGCGTGGTACGAGCAGTACTTC. Its protein product is CASSQPGQGAWYEQYF. The chain has TRBV21-1 and TRBJ2-7; the DNA was not compared with TRBD1, the D call given in the table. TRBV21-1 is described as a pseudogene. This CDR3 spans 16 amino acids.

This rearrangement joins TRBV20-1 to TRBJ1-3; 7 bases match TRBD1. V lost 6 bases, J lost 0 bases, and 5 bases stayed unmatched. The CDR3 has 14 residues. Germline CDR1 DFQATT, CDR2 SNEGSKA (reference sequence). The CDR3, as DNA: TGCAGTGCCACCCAGGGGGTCTCTGGAAACACCATATATTTT. Encoded protein: CSATQGVSGNTIYF.

As DNA, the CDR3 is TGTGCCAGCAGTTCACTAGCGGGCCGTACAGATACGCAGTATTTT. As protein: CASSSLAGRTDTQYF. The chain couples TRBV12-3 or TRBV12-4 to TRBJ2-3; 9 nucleotides match TRBD2. V was clipped by 4 bases and J by 3 bases; unmatched bases: 5. The CDR3 has 15 amino acids.

The V and J genes are TRBV28 and TRBJ1-2; D is undetermined. This CDR3 is built from 15 residues. The V gene lost 6 bases and the J gene lost 0 bases, with 14 bases spanning the gap. Germline V gives CDR1 MDHEN, CDR2 SYDVKM. This CDR3 reads CASSPRTVTNYGYTF. The CDR3 DNA is TGTGCCAGCAGCCCCCGGACTGTTACTAACTATGGCTACACCTTC.

CDR3 sequence reads: CASSLAINYNEQFF. DNA for the CDR3: TGTGCCAGCAGCTTAGCCATTAACTACAATGAGCAGTTCTTC. The rearrangement uses TRBV7-2 and TRBJ2-1; no clear D. Germline CDR1 SGHTA, CDR2 FQGNSA. This CDR3 has 14 residues. V was trimmed by 0 bases and J by 3 bases, leaving 6 bases between them.

This clonotype appeared a few times. This chain connects TRBV20-1 to TRBJ2-3, with TRBD2 matching 7 bases. V lost 6 bases, J lost 6 bases, and 12 bases stayed unmatched. This CDR3 region has 14 residues. The germline V gene encodes CDR1 DFQATT and CDR2 SNEGSKA (reference sequence). The CDR3 here is CSAEWRESGDTQYF. CDR3 sequence (DNA): TGCAGTGCGGAGTGGCGGGAGTCTGGCGATACGCAGTATTTT.

The chain uses TRBV29-1 and TRBJ1-2; the D gene is possibly TRBD1 (5 bases). Per germline, CDR1 SQVTM and CDR2 ANQGSEA. This CDR3 contains 14 residues. The germline V and J ends were trimmed by 2 bases and 5 bases, with 15 bases remaining between them. The CDR3 DNA follows: TGCAGCGTTGAATCACAAGACAGTCCTTATGGCTACACCTTC. Translating gives CSVESQDSPYGYTF.

To note about this clonotype: Mismatch with germline at one junction end may stem from a read error. This chain connects TRBV20-1 to TRBJ2-3, with 8 bases aligning to TRBD2. CDR1 and CDR2 (germline): DFQATT, SNEGSKA (reference sequence). The CDR3 extends over 15 amino acids. In nucleotides, the CDR3 is TGCAGTGCTAGAGCCGGGACTAGTTCCCCAGATACGAAGTATTTT. This encodes CSARAGTSSPDTKYF.

V is TRBV27 and J is TRBJ2-1, with D uncertain. The germline V and J ends were trimmed by 3 bases and 0 bases, with 9 bases remaining between them. The CDR3 sequence is 15 residues long. Looked up from germline, CDR1 is MNHEY and CDR2 is SMNVEV (reference sequence). CDR3 amino acids: CASSLYSSSYNEQFF. CDR3 coding DNA: TGTGCCAGCAGTTTGTACAGCAGCTCCTACAATGAGCAGTTCTTC.

The rearrangement uses TRBV20-1 and TRBJ2-2; D possibly corresponds to TRBD2 (7 bases). Germline lookup yields CDR1 DFQATT and CDR2 SNEGSKA (reference sequence). V was trimmed by 2 bases and J by 3 bases, leaving 10 bases between them. The CDR3 covers 14 residues. The chain's CDR3 is CSARTGRDTGELFF. CDR3 in DNA: TGCAGTGCTAGAACAGGGAGGGACACCGGGGAGCTGTTTTTT.

This rearrangement joins TRBV12-3 or TRBV12-4 to TRBJ1-2; 8 nucleotides match TRBD1. The CDR3 runs 13 residues. J was trimmed by 7 bases and V by 5 bases; bases with no gene match: 6. The CDR3 DNA is TGTGCCAGCAGTCCAGGACAGGGTCGTGGCTACACCTTC. It translates to CASSPGQGRGYTF.

This clonotype was recorded only once. The chain carries TRBV12-3 or TRBV12-4 and TRBJ2-3; 10 nucleotides agree with TRBD2. The V and J ends lost 5 bases and 1 base, in that order; junction bases with no gene match: 6. The CDR3 consists of 16 residues. The CDR3 is CASSQAGTSGTDTQYF. The CDR3, as DNA: TGTGCCAGCAGTCAAGCGGGGACTAGCGGCACAGATACGCAGTATTTT.

The chain recombines TRBV7-9 with TRBJ2-2, with 11 bases lining up with TRBD1. Germline V lookup: CDR1 SEHNR, CDR2 FQNEAQ (reference sequence). With 3 bases clipped from V and 3 bases from J, the junction kept 0 bases outside the gene matches. CDR3 length: 15 residues. The CDR3 here is CASSLGQGDTGELFF. CDR3 bases: TGTGCCAGCAGCTTGGGACAGGGGGACACCGGGGAGCTGTTTTTT.

This rearrangement joins TRBV7-2 to TRBJ2-3; a weak D match, TRBD2 (5 bases). Germline assignment: CDR1 SGHTA and CDR2 FQGNSA. V shed 1 base and J shed 4 bases, with 15 bases lying between them. This CDR3 region has 16 residues. CDR3 region: CASSLVRVGSPDTQYF. In nucleotides, the CDR3 is TGTGCCAGCAGCTTAGTTAGAGTGGGGAGCCCAGATACGCAGTATTTT. Full variable domain (remainder filled in from reference TRBV7-2 and TRBJ2-3): GAGVSQSPSNKVTEKGKDVELRCDPISGHTALYWYRQSLGQGLEFLIYFQGNSAPDKSGLPSDRFSAERTGGSVSTLTIQRTQQEDSAVYLCASSLVRVGSPDTQYFGPGTRLTVL.

This clonotype occurred a few times. The chain uses TRBV6-1 and TRBJ2-1; 9 nucleotides align to TRBD1. V dropped 6 bases and J dropped 1; count of bases not matched to a gene: 4. CDR1 is MNHNS, CDR2 SASEGT, per germline. This CDR3 is built from 15 residues. CDR3 coding DNA: TGTGCCAGCAGCCCGGACAGGGGTTCCTACAATGAGCAGTTCTTC. Protein sequence: CASSPDRGSYNEQFF.

The chain links TRBV27 to TRBJ2-2; possibly TRBD2 for D (5 bases). The CDR3 has 15 residues. Trimming took 5 bases from V and 4 from J, leaving 14 bases between them. Germline-derived CDR1 and CDR2 are MNHEY and SMNVEV (reference sequence). CDR3 nucleotides: TGTGCCAGCAGTCGCGGGCGTCGAGGCACCGGGGAGCTGTTTTTT. Translating it yields CASSRGRRGTGELFF.

A few counts support this clonotype. The chain has TRBV7-2 and TRBJ2-3; D not certain. V lost 5 bases and J 2 bases, leaving 14 bases between the germline ends. CDR1 and CDR2 (germline): SGHTA, FQGNSA. The CDR3 is made up of 15 amino acids. The DNA for the CDR3 is TGTGCCAGCAGCCACCGACTGGTGTCCACAGATACGCAGTATTTT. Translated: CASSHRLVSTDTQYF.

This chain connects TRBV15 to TRBJ2-7; D unclear. Germline CDR1 reads LNHNV; CDR2 reads YYDKDF (reference sequence). This CDR3 comprises 15 residues. Trimming stripped 1 base from V and 0 bases from J, with 10 bases between. CDR3: CATSRAGSGSYEQYF. CDR3 in DNA: TGTGCCACCAGCAGAGCGGGCTCCGGCTCCTACGAGCAGTACTTC. The whole variable domain, remainder taken from reference TRBV15 and TRBJ2-7, is DAMVIQNPRYQVTQFGKPVTLSCSQTLNHNVMYWYQQKSSQAPKLLFHYYDKDFNNEADTPDNFQSRRPNTSFCFLDIRSPGLGDTAMYLCATSRAGSGSYEQYFGPGTRLTVT.

The chain uses TRBV5-4 and TRBJ2-7, with D possibly being TRBD2 (7 bases). This CDR3 contains 17 residues. Germline CDR1 and CDR2: SGHNT and YYREEE (reference sequence). V lost 6 bases, J lost 2 bases, and 24 bases lay in between. This CDR3 is CASTKISGASGAYEQYF. CDR3 nucleotides: TGTGCCAGCACCAAGATTTCGGGGGCTAGCGGAGCCTACGAGCAGTACTTC. Full variable domain (rest looked up from reference TRBV5-4 and TRBJ2-7): ETGVTQSPTHLIKTRGQQVTLRCSSQSGHNTVSWYQQALGQGPQFIFQYYREEENGRGNFPPRFSGLQFPNYSSELNVNALELDDSALYLCASTKISGASGAYEQYFGPGTRLTVT.

The chain has TRBV20-1 and TRBJ2-1, with D unresolved. The V end lost 1 base, the J end lost 8 bases, and 15 bases lay between the germline ends. Per the germline V gene, CDR1 is DFQATT and CDR2 is SNEGSKA (reference sequence). The CDR3 runs to 14 residues. CDR3 residues: CSARVTSSLYEQFF. CDR3 DNA sequence: TGCAGTGCTAGAGTTACATCTAGTCTTTATGAGCAGTTCTTC.